This T cell receptor beta chain was sequenced during a study of T cell responses to AZD1222 COVID-19 vaccine. Regarding the study as a whole: In a largely white British group with more females than males, clonal diversity was possibly underestimated.

The V segment lost 1 base and the J segment 2 bases; nucleotides outside the gene matches: 7. The CDR3 runs to 17 residues. Germline V lookup: CDR1 PRHDT, CDR2 FYEKMQ (reference sequence). Generated by immunoSEQ multiplex PCR, the TCRdb table keeps only in-frame clones and is missing some. The sample consists of approximately 73,000 clones, about 84% of them appearing once. Comments on this clone: Its specificity is not known.

The V and J genes are TRBV13 and TRBJ2-7, with TRBD2 identical over 11 bases. The clonotype was recovered from an adult in good health. The sequencing used peripheral blood, collected on day 0 of AZD1222 vaccination. CDR3 coding DNA: TGTGCCAGCAGCTTAGCTTCTAGCGGGAGGTCTGCCTACGAGCAGTACTTC. This encodes CASSLASSGRSAYEQYF.